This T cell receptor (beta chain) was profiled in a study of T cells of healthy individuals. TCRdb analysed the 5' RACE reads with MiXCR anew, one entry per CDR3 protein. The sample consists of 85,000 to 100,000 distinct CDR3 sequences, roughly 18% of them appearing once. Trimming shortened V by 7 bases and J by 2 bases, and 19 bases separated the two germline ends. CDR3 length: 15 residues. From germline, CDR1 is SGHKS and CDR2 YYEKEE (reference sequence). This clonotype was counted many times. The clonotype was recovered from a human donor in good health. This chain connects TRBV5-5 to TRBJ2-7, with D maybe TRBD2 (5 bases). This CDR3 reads CASSRRDLLTYEQYF. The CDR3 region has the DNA TGTGCCAGCTCCCGCCGGGATCTCTTAACCTACGAGCAGTACTTC.